These 10 T cell receptor beta chains were all obtained from the same sample, sequenced in a study of T cells in localized non-small cell lung cancer. The assay was immunoSEQ multiplex PCR, and TCRdb's table has in-frame clones only and misses some. This sample yields roughly 50,000 clones, of which about 83% are seen a single time; about 20% belongs to the top ten. The specimen comprised peripheral blood, sampled before any cancer treatment. The receptors shown here come from a female donor at least 60 years old with stage II squamous cell lung carcinoma.

The genes are TRBV21-1 and TRBJ2-7; the D segment call TRBD1 is taken from the table without a DNA check. TRBV21-1 is assigned pseudogene status. This CDR3 contains 14 residues. The CDR3 region has the DNA TGTGCCAGCAGGCGACAGGGGGTGAGGTACGAGCAGTACTTC. It specifies CASRRQGVRYEQYF.

The rearrangement links TRBV4-3 to TRBJ1-2; D may be TRBD1 (5 bases). Trimming shortened V by 0 bases and J by 2 bases, and 10 bases separated the two germline ends. The CDR3 is 15 residues long. Germline lookup yields CDR1 LGHNA and CDR2 YSLEER. CDR3 residues: CASSQEGWGNYGYTF. CDR3 DNA: TGCGCCAGCAGCCAAGAAGGCTGGGGGAACTATGGCTACACCTTC.

The chain recombines TRBV11-2 with TRBJ1-2; 7 bases map to TRBD1. This CDR3 is built from 13 residues. V was clipped by 1 base and J by 8 bases; unmatched bases: 4. Germline assignment: CDR1 SGHAT and CDR2 FQNNGV. Here the CDR3 reads CASSLGQGVGYTF. For the CDR3, the DNA is TGTGCCAGCAGCTTAGGCCAGGGGGTAGGCTACACCTTC.

The chain couples TRBV25-1 to TRBJ1-4; D is possibly TRBD1 (6 bases). The germline V gene has CDR1 MGHDK and CDR2 SYGVNS. V shed 6 bases and J shed 5 bases, with 7 bases lying between them. This CDR3 is built from 12 residues. CDR3 sequence reads: CASRQGNEKLFF. The CDR3 region has the DNA TGTGCCAGCAGGCAGGGGAATGAAAAACTGTTTTTT.

The chain couples TRBV5-1 to TRBJ1-3; possibly TRBD1 for D (6 bases). The germline V gene encodes CDR1 SGHRS and CDR2 YFSETQ. The CDR3 contains 16 residues. V was cut by 0 bases and J by 3 bases, with 13 bases left in between. The CDR3 loop reads CASSLEVGTSGNTIYF. CDR3 sequence (DNA): TGCGCCAGCAGCTTGGAAGTTGGGACAAGTGGAAACACCATATATTTT. The whole variable domain, remainder taken from reference TRBV5-1 and TRBJ1-3, is KAGVTQTPRYLIKTRGQQVTLSCSPISGHRSVSWYQQTPGQGLQFLFEYFSETQRNKGNFPGRFSGRQFSNSRSEMNVSTLELGDSALYLCASSLEVGTSGNTIYFGEGSWLTVV.

The chain joins TRBV7-6 to TRBJ2-3, with 8 positions matching TRBD1. The trim removed 2 bases at V and 4 bases at J, leaving 5 bases unmatched. The CDR3 consists of 15 residues. Germline CDR1 and CDR2: SGHVS and FNYEAQ. The CDR3 loop reads CASSLWAQGADTQYF. CDR3 nucleotide sequence: TGTGCCAGCAGCTTATGGGCACAGGGGGCAGATACGCAGTATTTT.

The rearrangement uses TRBV11-2 and TRBJ2-2; unclear D gene. Trimming shortened V by 5 bases and J by 6 bases, and 13 bases separated the two germline ends. This CDR3 region has 14 residues. The V gene's germline CDR1 is SGHAT and CDR2 FQNNGV. CDR3 sequence: CASSLPLISGELFF. For the CDR3, the DNA is TGTGCCAGCAGCCTTCCCCTCATATCCGGGGAGCTGTTTTTT.

J is TRBJ2-7 and V is TRBV27; 10 bases align to TRBD1. The length of the CDR3 is 17 residues. The germline gives CDR1 MNHEY, CDR2 SMNVEV (reference sequence). J lost 5 bases, V lost 5 bases, and 15 bases had no gene match. The CDR3 spells CASSPTKPGQGSHEQYF. The DNA for the CDR3 is TGTGCCAGCAGTCCGACCAAACCGGGACAGGGGTCCCACGAGCAGTACTTC.

The chain couples TRBV2 to TRBJ1-2, with TRBD1 as a possible D gene (6 bases). The CDR3 is 14 amino acids. The germline gives CDR1 SNHLY, CDR2 FYNNEI. The V and J ends lost 8 bases and 0 bases respectively, with 13 bases between them. The CDR3 spells CASDRKATNYGYTF. The DNA of the CDR3 is TGTGCCAGCGACAGGAAAGCCACTAACTATGGCTACACCTTC.

This clone was found a few times. This chain links TRBV2 with TRBJ1-5; D possibly corresponds to TRBD1 (5 bases). CDR3 length: 14 amino acids. Germline CDR1 reads SNHLY; CDR2 reads FYNNEI. The V and J ends lost 8 bases and 4 bases respectively, with 15 bases between them. The CDR3 DNA follows: TGTGCCAGCTCGACCTTCGGGGGTAATCAGCCCCAGCATTTT. Translating gives CASSTFGGNQPQHF.